Listed here are 19 T cell receptor beta chains from one sample, sequenced in a study of blood T cell repertoires in COVID-19. Assay: immunoSEQ multiplex PCR; the TCRdb copy retains only in-frame clones and omits some. The table includes roughly 270,000 clones, 85% detected once. Input material: PBMCs or T cells enriched from blood (not recorded which). All receptors derive from a woman between 50 and 59 years old who had recovered from COVID-19.

The rearrangement joins TRBV3-1 (or the pseudogene TRBV3-2) to TRBJ2-2; D perhaps matches TRBD2 (6 bases). Germline V gene data show CDR1 as LGHDT and CDR2 as YNNKEL (reference sequence). The V gene lost 5 bases and the J gene lost 3 bases, with 16 bases spanning the gap. The CDR3 has 16 amino acids. DNA of the CDR3: TGTGCCAGCAGCGTTCGACGGAGGGCGGACACCGGGGAGCTGTTTTTT. Protein sequence: CASSVRRRADTGELFF.

V and J are TRBV4-1 and TRBJ2-2; 7 bases are a match to TRBD1. Germline CDR1 and CDR2: MGHRA and YSYEKL. J gave up 4 bases and V 5 bases, and 10 bases lay outside the gene matches. This CDR3 is built from 16 residues. The CDR3, as DNA: TGCGCCAGCAGCTCTCGACAGGGTACCGGCACCGGGGAGCTGTTTTTT. Amino acids: CASSSRQGTGTGELFF.

This clone has just one count. The chain joins TRBV20-1 to TRBJ2-7, with D uncertain. The germline gives CDR1 DFQATT, CDR2 SNEGSKA (reference sequence). The CDR3 spans 11 residues. V lost 2 bases and J lost 3, with 5 bases in between. In DNA form, the CDR3 reads TGCAGTGCTAGACAGAACTACGAGCAGTACTTC. Translated, it gives CSARQNYEQYF.

The rearrangement joins TRBV2 to TRBJ1-5; the match to TRBD1 covers 8 bases. V was clipped by 3 bases and J by 3 bases; unmatched bases: 7. Germline V gene lookup returns CDR1 SNHLY and CDR2 FYNNEI. The CDR3 contains 16 residues. This CDR3 reads CASSDFGQGYNQPQHF. CDR3 nucleotide sequence: TGTGCCAGCAGTGACTTTGGACAGGGATACAATCAGCCCCAGCATTTT.

The V call is TRBV7-9, the J call TRBJ2-1, with 10 bases matching TRBD2. Trimming removed 5 bases from V and 4 bases from J; junction bases left unmatched: 8. This CDR3 has 16 residues. The germline V gene encodes CDR1 SEHNR and CDR2 FQNEAQ (reference sequence). The CDR3 loop reads CASSAPSGSAYNEQFF. In DNA, the CDR3 is TGTGCCAGCAGCGCCCCTAGCGGGAGCGCATACAATGAGCAGTTCTTC.

V usage is TRBV7-3 and J usage is TRBJ1-1, with D unresolved. The CDR3 is 13 residues long. Germline CDR1 and CDR2: SGHTA and FQGTGA. V was clipped by 0 bases and J by 6 bases, with 8 bases between them. CDR3 DNA sequence: TGTGCCAGCAGCTTAACGATAACGGCTGAAGCTTTCTTT. This translates into CASSLTITAEAFF.

Only a few counts were recorded for this clone. The gene calls are TRBV5-1 and TRBJ1-1; 7 bases are a match to TRBD1. CDR1 SGHRS and CDR2 YFSETQ come from the germline V gene. The CDR3 sequence is 16 residues long. The V gene end was trimmed by 0 bases and the J gene end by 4 bases; junction bases not matched to a gene: 9. The CDR3 DNA reads TGCGCCAGCAGCTTGGTAGCAGGGGGGATGGTCACTGAAGCTTTCTTT. This codes for CASSLVAGGMVTEAFF.

The CDR3 is CASSKSRDGQYEQYF. Here the CDR3 DNA reads TGTGCCAGTAGTAAATCCCGGGACGGACAGTACGAGCAGTACTTC. The chain combines TRBV19 with TRBJ2-7; TRBD1 might be the D (6 bases). CDR3 length equals 15 residues. With 4 bases removed from V and 4 bases from J, the gap between germline ends came to 17 bases. Germline lookup yields CDR1 LNHDA and CDR2 SQIVND (reference sequence).

In this sample, this clone turned up a few times. CDR3 DNA: TGTGCCAGCAGTGAGGACAGGGGAGTCAATCAGCCCCAGCATTTT. Its protein is CASSEDRGVNQPQHF. This chain links TRBV28 with TRBJ1-5, with TRBD1 identical over 9 bases. The junction had 5 bases not matched to a gene; V was cut back by 5 bases and J by 3 bases. The CDR3 consists of 15 residues. Germline V gene sequence: CDR1 MDHEN, CDR2 SYDVKM.

CDR3 in amino acids: CASSPRGQLNEKLFF. As DNA, the CDR3 is TGTGCCAGCAGCCCCCGAGGGCAGCTTAATGAAAAACTGTTTTTT. The chain employs TRBV21-1 and TRBJ1-4. TRBV21-1 is a listed pseudogene. The CDR3 covers 15 residues.

This clone was observed once. The J gene is TRBJ1-2, the V gene TRBV10-3; 7 bases align to TRBD1. Germline lookup yields CDR1 ENHRY and CDR2 SYGVKD. Germline trimming cut 6 bases from V and 4 bases from J; bases unmatched to any gene: 5. This CDR3 contains 13 residues. DNA for the CDR3: TGTGCCATCAGGGACAGGCCCCTCTATGGCTACACCTTC. This sequence encodes CAIRDRPLYGYTF.

The J gene is TRBJ2-3, the V gene TRBV5-1; no definite D call. This CDR3 is built from 12 residues. Germline V gene lookup returns CDR1 SGHRS and CDR2 YFSETQ. The V gene lost 3 bases and the J gene lost 3 bases, with 5 bases spanning the gap. CDR3: CASSYGTDTQYF. CDR3 coding DNA: TGCGCCAGCAGCTACGGGACAGATACGCAGTATTTT.

The chain has TRBV6-5 and TRBJ2-7; D uncertain. Germline values: CDR1 MNHEY, CDR2 SVGAGI. Trimming removed 6 bases from V and 0 bases from J, with 6 bases in between. This CDR3 spans 12 amino acids. The CDR3 DNA sequence: TGTGCCAGCAGAGAGTACTCCTACGAGCAGTACTTC. Protein product: CASREYSYEQYF.

V gene TRBV5-6 combines with J gene TRBJ1-4; D call uncertain. From germline, CDR1 is SGHDT and CDR2 YYEEEE. Trimming left V 2 bases short and J 4 bases short, with 9 bases between. There are 14 residues in the CDR3. Here the CDR3 DNA reads TGTGCCAGCAGCTTTGGGCAGCATAATGAAAAACTGTTTTTT. It encodes CASSFGQHNEKLFF.

The chain employs TRBV30 and TRBJ1-4, with unresolved D. Trimming took 5 bases from V and 6 from J, leaving 10 bases between them. There are 12 residues in the CDR3. CDR1 and CDR2 from the germline V gene are GTSNPN and SVGIG (reference sequence). The DNA for the CDR3 is TGTGCCTGGGAGGCGGGTGATGAAAAACTGTTTTTT. Its translation: CAWEAGDEKLFF.

The rearrangement joins TRBV4-2 to TRBJ1-6; the D is unclear. CDR3 length equals 14 residues. Trimming took 3 bases from V and 5 from J, leaving 8 bases between them. Per the germline V gene, CDR1 is LGHNA and CDR2 is YNFKEQ. CDR3 sequence reads: CASSQNTNNSPLHF. Written as DNA, the CDR3 is TGTGCCAGCAGCCAGAACACGAATAATTCACCCCTCCACTTT.

This clone was recorded a few times. The CDR3 protein is CATNPGQSNQPQHF. CDR3 nucleotides: TGTGCCACCAACCCGGGACAGAGCAATCAGCCCCAGCATTTT. The rearrangement uses TRBV24-1 and TRBJ1-5; 7 bases match TRBD1. V lost 8 bases, J lost 1 base, and 4 bases stayed unmatched. This CDR3 has 14 residues. Germline values: CDR1 KGHDR, CDR2 SFDVKD.

The chain employs TRBV3-1 (or the pseudogene TRBV3-2) and TRBJ1-3; D is undetermined. Trimming took 6 bases from V and 0 from J, leaving 21 bases between them. The CDR3 is 18 residues long. Germline assignment: CDR1 LGHDT and CDR2 YNNKEL (reference sequence). CDR3 in amino acids: CASSTIPPTGRSGNTIYF. As DNA, the CDR3 is TGTGCCAGCAGTACTATCCCCCCCACCGGTCGCTCTGGAAACACCATATATTTT.

This clone was counted a single time. The chain uses TRBV28 and TRBJ1-2; possibly TRBD1 for D (6 bases). There are 16 residues in the CDR3. Germline V gives CDR1 MDHEN, CDR2 SYDVKM. V lost 6 bases and J lost 4, with 21 bases in between. The CDR3: CASRDRSTYRSYGYTF. CDR3 nucleotide sequence: TGTGCCAGCAGGGACAGAAGTACTTACCGGAGCTATGGCTACACCTTC.